The 8 T cell receptor beta chains below come from one sample, sequenced in a study of T cells after yellow fever vaccination (dated by TCRdb to the late 2010s). Libraries came from 5' RACE. The sample was run on an Illumina NovaSeq 6000. TCRdb trimmed the raw reads at Q25, called clones with MiXCR and kept productive beta chains. One record per CDR3 amino acid sequence lists the most common genes and DNA. For this sample the table gives some 350,000 distinct CDR3 sequences, of which approximately 4% were detected only once. Together, the top ten hold under 30% of the sample. Interpreted using the paper, the treatment or condition label stands for: live attenuated yellow fever vaccine strain. The sample here was PBMCs, taken 5 days after the yellow fever booster vaccination. The receptor source for this set is a young man who received the YFV17D yellow fever vaccine.

This clonotype occurred many times. The V call is TRBV6-5, the J call TRBJ1-1; maybe TRBD1 (5 bases). V lost 2 bases and J 3 bases, leaving 7 bases between the germline ends. Germline V CDR1 and CDR2: MNHEY, SVGAGI. The CDR3 runs 13 residues. The CDR3 DNA follows: TGTGCCAGCAGTTACGGACATTACACTGAAGCTTTCTTT. Its protein product is CASSYGHYTEAFF.

The rearrangement joins TRBV7-3 to TRBJ2-1, with 8 bases identical to TRBD2. Germline lookup yields CDR1 SGHTA and CDR2 FQGTGA. Losses at the gene ends were 4 bases for V and 6 bases for J; bases not matched to a gene: 8. CDR3 size: 15 residues. CDR3: CASSSGLAEGNEQFF. As DNA, the CDR3 is TGTGCCAGCAGCTCAGGACTAGCCGAGGGCAATGAGCAGTTCTTC.

The rearrangement uses TRBV15 and TRBJ1-1; D not resolved. V lost 5 bases, J lost 1 base, and 8 bases lay in between. This CDR3 contains 13 residues. CDR1 is LNHNV and CDR2 is YYDKDF in the germline V gene (reference sequence). The CDR3 protein is CATSSHPNTEAFF. As DNA, the CDR3 is TGTGCCACCAGCTCACACCCGAACACTGAAGCTTTCTTT.

The genes are TRBV5-1 and TRBJ1-1, with 7 positions matching TRBD1. CDR1 is SGHRS, CDR2 YFSETQ, per germline. Trimming removed 0 bases from V and 6 bases from J; junction bases left unmatched: 14. This CDR3 is built from 17 residues. The CDR3 loop is CASSLALLRQGGSEAFF. Here the CDR3 DNA reads TGCGCCAGCAGCTTGGCCCTATTACGACAGGGAGGGTCTGAAGCTTTCTTT. The complete variable domain, with remaining parts taken from reference TRBV5-1 and TRBJ1-1, reads KAGVTQTPRYLIKTRGQQVTLSCSPISGHRSVSWYQQTPGQGLQFLFEYFSETQRNKGNFPGRFSGRQFSNSRSEMNVSTLELGDSALYLCASSLALLRQGGSEAFFGQGTRLTVV.

V and J are TRBV3-1 and TRBJ2-5, with a possible D match to TRBD1 (6 bases). The CDR3 is made up of 15 amino acids. Germline V gene sequence: CDR1 LGHDT, CDR2 YNNKEL (reference sequence). V was clipped by 4 bases and J by 4 bases, with 16 bases between them. CDR3 DNA sequence: TGTGCCAGCAGCCGTATTACAGACAGGAGAGAGACCCAGTACTTC. It yields the protein CASSRITDRRETQYF.

Many counts were recorded for this clonotype. The V call is TRBV5-1, the J call TRBJ1-1; D remains unclear. Trimming stripped 4 bases from V and 3 bases from J, with 13 bases between. The CDR3 extends over 14 amino acids. Germline V lookup: CDR1 SGHRS, CDR2 YFSETQ. In nucleotides, the CDR3 is TGCGCCAGCAGCGCCTCGTCAGAAGACACTGAAGCTTTCTTT. Translating it yields CASSASSEDTEAFF. Full variable domain (rest looked up from reference TRBV5-1 and TRBJ1-1): KAGVTQTPRYLIKTRGQQVTLSCSPISGHRSVSWYQQTPGQGLQFLFEYFSETQRNKGNFPGRFSGRQFSNSRSEMNVSTLELGDSALYLCASSASSEDTEAFFGQGTRLTVV.

This clonotype has just a few counts. The chain uses TRBV9 and TRBJ1-2; D remains ambiguous. CDR1 SGDLS and CDR2 YYNGEE come from the germline V gene. V lost 0 bases and J 8 bases, leaving 8 bases between the germline ends. The CDR3 has 12 residues. CDR3 sequence: CASSVDGEGYTF. CDR3 nucleotides: TGTGCCAGCAGCGTAGACGGGGAAGGCTACACCTTC.

The J gene is TRBJ2-2, the V gene TRBV14; 8 bases are a match to TRBD1. Unmatched junction bases numbered 6, after V lost 3 bases and J lost 6 bases. The V gene's germline CDR1 is SGHDN and CDR2 FVKESK. The CDR3 is made up of 15 amino acids. CDR3 in amino acids: CASSHLTGEAGELFF. The CDR3 nucleotides are TGTGCCAGCAGCCACCTGACAGGGGAAGCCGGGGAGCTGTTTTTT.